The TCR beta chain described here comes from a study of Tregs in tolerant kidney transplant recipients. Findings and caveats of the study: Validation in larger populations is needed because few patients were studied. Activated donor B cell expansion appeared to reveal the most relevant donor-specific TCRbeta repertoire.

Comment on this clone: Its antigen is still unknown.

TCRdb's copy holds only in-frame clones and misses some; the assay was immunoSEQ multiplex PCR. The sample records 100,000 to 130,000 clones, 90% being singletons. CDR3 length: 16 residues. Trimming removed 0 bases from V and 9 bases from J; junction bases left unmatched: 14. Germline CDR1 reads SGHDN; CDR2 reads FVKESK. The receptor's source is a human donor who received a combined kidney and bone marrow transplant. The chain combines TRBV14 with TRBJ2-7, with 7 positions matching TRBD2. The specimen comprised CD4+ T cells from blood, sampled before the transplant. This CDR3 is CASSQEAGAKFRPQYF. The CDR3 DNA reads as TGTGCCAGCAGCCAAGAGGCGGGAGCCAAATTCCGGCCGCAGTACTTC. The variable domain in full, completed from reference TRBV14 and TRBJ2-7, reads EAGVTQFPSHSVIEKGQTVTLRCDPISGHDNLYWYRRVMGKEIKFLLHFVKESKQDESGMPNNRFLAERTGGTYSTLKVQPAELEDSGVYFCASSQEAGAKFRPQYFGPGTRLTVT.